This TCR beta chain was observed in a study of control samples from healthy donors and cancer patients. The repertoire was sequenced with immunoSEQ multiplex PCR; TCRdb's copy has only in-frame clones and lacks some. Among around 94,000 clones listed, more than 85% were seen once. This CDR3 has 14 residues. V shed 5 bases and J shed 2 bases, with 12 bases lying between them. Germline V CDR1 and CDR2: LNHDA, SQIVND (reference sequence). The receptor's source is a woman in her forties or fifties in good health. Sequencing input: blood. The chain has TRBV19 and TRBJ1-2; unclear D gene. The CDR3 loop is CASSHFPQNYGYTF. CDR3 nucleotide sequence: TGTGCCAGTAGTCACTTTCCCCAGAACTATGGCTACACCTTC.